Each of the 5 T cell receptor beta chains below was sequenced from the same sample in a study of PD-L1 blockade in urothelial cancer. The table came from immunoSEQ multiplex PCR; TCRdb's copy has only in-frame clones and leaves some out. Of roughly 90,000 clones listed, over 90% are singletons. Sequenced here: PBMCs, sampled around atezolizumab (anti-PD-L1) treatment. These receptors were obtained from a man aged 55 to 70 with urothelial cancer.

This chain uses TRBV27 with TRBJ2-7; TRBD2 matches 7 bases. The V segment lost 6 bases and the J segment 0 bases; nucleotides outside the gene matches: 8. There are 15 residues in the CDR3. CDR1 is MNHEY and CDR2 is SMNVEV in the germline V gene (reference sequence). The CDR3 DNA sequence: TGTGCCAGCAGCCCCCAAGCGGGGAGCTCCTACGAGCAGTACTTC. This gives the protein CASSPQAGSSYEQYF.

This clone was seen a single time. The chain has TRBV7-9 and TRBJ2-7; 7 bases are a match to TRBD1. Unmatched junction bases numbered 9, after V lost 5 bases and J lost 2 bases. Germline lookup yields CDR1 SEHNR and CDR2 FQNEAQ (reference sequence). There are 15 residues in the CDR3. The CDR3 protein is CASSPTGLATYEQYF. Written as DNA, the CDR3 is TGTGCCAGCAGCCCGACAGGGCTGGCGACCTACGAGCAGTACTTC.

The CDR3 loop reads CASSLGTGKSSNQPQHF. The DNA of the CDR3 is TGCGCCAGCAGCTTGGGGACAGGGAAGTCGAGCAATCAGCCCCAGCATTTT. The chain employs TRBV5-1 and TRBJ1-5, with 8 bases that match TRBD1. This CDR3 is 17 amino acids long. J lost 1 base, V lost 0 bases, and 6 bases had no gene match. Germline lookup yields CDR1 SGHRS and CDR2 YFSETQ.

The chain couples TRBV5-1 to TRBJ2-1, with 12 bases fitting TRBD1. This CDR3 contains 19 residues. Germline V gene data show CDR1 as SGHRS and CDR2 as YFSETQ. J gave up 4 bases and V 8 bases, and 19 bases lay outside the gene matches. The CDR3 is CASSGEGTGGASSYNEQFF. The DNA for the CDR3 is TGCGCCAGTAGTGGTGAGGGGACAGGGGGCGCATCATCTTACAATGAGCAGTTCTTC. Based on the CDR3 plus reference TRBV5-1 and TRBJ2-1, the full variable domain is KAGVTQTPRYLIKTRGQQVTLSCSPISGHRSVSWYQQTPGQGLQFLFEYFSETQRNKGNFPGRFSGRQFSNSRSEMNVSTLELGDSALYLCASSGEGTGGASSYNEQFFGPGTRLTVL.

The sample holds one count of this clone. V usage is TRBV5-1 and J usage is TRBJ2-7; 11 nucleotides align to TRBD1. Germline-derived CDR1 and CDR2 are SGHRS and YFSETQ. CDR3 length: 18 amino acids. With 4 bases clipped from V and 4 bases from J, the junction kept 16 bases outside the gene matches. CDR3 DNA: TGCGCCAGCAGCCTACTGGACAGGGGGCCGAGGACCAATTACGAGCAGTACTTC. Encoded protein: CASSLLDRGPRTNYEQYF.